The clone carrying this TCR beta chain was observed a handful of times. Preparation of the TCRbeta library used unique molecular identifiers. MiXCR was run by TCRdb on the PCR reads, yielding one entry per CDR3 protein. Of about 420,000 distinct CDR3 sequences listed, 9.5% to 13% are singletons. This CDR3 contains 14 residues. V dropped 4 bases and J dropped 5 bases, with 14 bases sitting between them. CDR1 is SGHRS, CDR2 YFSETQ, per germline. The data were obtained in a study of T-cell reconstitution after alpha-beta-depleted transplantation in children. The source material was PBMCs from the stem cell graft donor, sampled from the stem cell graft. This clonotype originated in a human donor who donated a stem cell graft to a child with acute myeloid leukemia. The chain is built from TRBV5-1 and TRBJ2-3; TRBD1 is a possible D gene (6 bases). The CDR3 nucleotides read TGCGCCAGCAGCGTACAGGGATCGGGAGATACGCAGTATTTT. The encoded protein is CASSVQGSGDTQYF.